This T cell receptor beta chain was captured by sequencing in a study of T cells in Graves' hyperthyroidism and ophthalmopathy. J gave up 8 bases and V 4 bases, and 9 bases lay outside the gene matches. The CDR3 runs to 16 residues. From RNA transcripts, TCR beta CDR3 regions were amplified. A first-round RT-PCR of the TCR CDR3 used the HTBI primer set. TCRdb redid the calling of the multiplex PCR reads with MiXCR, one entry per CDR3 protein. The sample carries 300,000 or so distinct CDR3 sequences, roughly 15% recorded once. This clonotype has ten or more counts. This rearrangement joins TRBV12-3 or TRBV12-4 to TRBJ2-1, with 12 bases matching TRBD2. The receptor was derived from a man younger than 45 with Graves' hyperthyroidism. Sequencing used blood. The CDR3: CASSWGLAGGHDEQFF. For the CDR3, the DNA is TGTGCCAGCAGTTGGGGCCTAGCGGGAGGGCACGATGAGCAGTTCTTC.